A single TCR beta chain is shown here with its context. These data originate in a study of monozygotic twins with inflammatory bowel disease. CDR1 and CDR2 (germline): SQVTM, ANQGSEA. The CDR3 is made up of 13 amino acids. For every TCR library, roughly 3.5 ug of total RNA was used. The template switching step added UMIs that contained a 6-nucleotide sample barcode. From its re-call of the 5' RACE reads, TCRdb lists each CDR3 protein once, without DNA. The repertoire table contains a few hundred thousand distinct CDR3 sequences. The chain employs TRBV29-1 and TRBJ1-2; TCRdb indicates TRBD1, and absent DNA this call remains unverified. The sequenced sample was blood. This TCR was sampled from a human donor with ulcerative colitis or Crohn's disease, or a healthy co-twin of an affected twin (not recorded which). CDR3 protein: CSVAKQGLGGYTF.